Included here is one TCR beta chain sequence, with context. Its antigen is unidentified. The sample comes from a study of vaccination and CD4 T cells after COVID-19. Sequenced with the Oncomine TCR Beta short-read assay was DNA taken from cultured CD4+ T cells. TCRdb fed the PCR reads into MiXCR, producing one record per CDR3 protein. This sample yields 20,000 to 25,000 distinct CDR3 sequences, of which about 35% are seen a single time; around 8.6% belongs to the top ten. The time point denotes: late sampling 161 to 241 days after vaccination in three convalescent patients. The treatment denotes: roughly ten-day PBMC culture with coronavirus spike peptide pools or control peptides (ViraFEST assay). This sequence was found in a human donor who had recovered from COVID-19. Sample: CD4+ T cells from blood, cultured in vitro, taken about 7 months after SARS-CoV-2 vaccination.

This CDR3 reads CASSLMALGEQFF. The CDR3 region has the DNA TGTGCCAGCAGCTTAATGGCCTTAGGGGAGCAGTTCTTC. The V and J genes are TRBV7-8 and TRBJ2-1; no definite D call. Trimming left V 2 bases short and J 10 bases short, with 12 bases between. The CDR3 totals 13 residues. Germline CDR1 and CDR2: SGHVS and FQNEAQ.